A single T cell receptor beta chain is shown here with its context. Antigen unknown. The data were taken from a study of regulatory T cells in long-lasting Graves disease. TCR beta libraries were built with iRepertoire HTBI primers and Arm-PCR of CDR3 regions. TCRdb reprocessed the multiplex PCR reads with MiXCR, giving one entry per CDR3 protein. The sample lists fewer than 500,000 distinct CDR3 sequences; 15% to 20% were seen once. Study-wide points: With some 2,500 shared public clonotypes, persistent patients exceeded new patients, who shared around 970.

Time point: newly diagnosed GD, antithyroid drugs for less than 3 months. Researchers made the TCR library from RNA that was extracted from PBMCs. This same sample was also taken into another study, of T cells in Graves' hyperthyroidism and ophthalmopathy.

The receptor comes from a man aged 40-49 years with Graves disease. The material was peripheral blood mononuclear cells (PBMCs), obtained at new diagnosis, from a patient treated with antithyroid drugs.

The CDR3 loop reads CASSLRITYNEQFF. The CDR3 DNA is TGTGCCAGCAGCCTCCGAATAACCTACAATGAGCAGTTCTTC. The chain joins TRBV3-1 to TRBJ2-1; D unresolved. This CDR3 spans 14 amino acids. The V gene lost 4 bases and the J gene lost 2 bases, with 9 bases spanning the gap. Germline values: CDR1 LGHDT, CDR2 YNNKEL (reference sequence).